This T cell receptor (beta chain) was documented in a study of cytomegalovirus exposure and HLA in healthy donors. In the PCR, 60 Vbeta and 13 Jbeta primers were used. Generated by immunoSEQ multiplex PCR, the TCRdb table keeps only in-frame clones and is missing some. The sample has 75,000 to 100,000 clones; around three quarters are singletons. The germline V and J ends were trimmed by 3 bases and 8 bases, with 10 bases remaining between them. The germline V gene has CDR1 SEHNR and CDR2 FQNEAQ (reference sequence). The CDR3 loop spans 12 amino acids. The receptor comes from a man in his fifties or sixties in good health and CMV-seropositive. The V call is TRBV7-9, the J call TRBJ1-1; D not resolved. The sequencing input was PBMCs. The CDR3 bases are TGTGCCAGCAGCTTCGCGGGCGGGGAAGCTTTCTTT. This gives the protein CASSFAGGEAFF.